This T cell receptor (beta chain) was captured by sequencing in a study of T cells in Graves' hyperthyroidism and ophthalmopathy. From RNA transcripts, TCR beta CDR3 regions were amplified. A set of HTBI primers served as the primers for a first-round RT-PCR of the TCR CDR3. Using its own MiXCR run on the multiplex PCR reads, TCRdb lists one record per CDR3 protein. The table has hundreds of thousands of distinct CDR3 sequences, about 24% seen once. General observations from the study: A model built on 13 V-J features separated ophthalmopathy from stable hyperthyroidism.

The diagnoses drew upon clinical symptoms, serum thyroxine and TRAb, thyroid ultrasound and orbital computed tomography. With 7 bases clipped from V and 7 bases from J, the junction kept 7 bases outside the gene matches. CDR1 and CDR2 from the germline V gene are SNHLY and FYNNEI. This CDR3 has 13 amino acids. This clonotype was seen repeatedly, ten times or more. Its antigen is not known. The chain has TRBV2 and TRBJ2-5, with 9 bases identical to TRBD1. The clonotype comes from a woman in her twenties or thirties with Graves' ophthalmopathy. Specimen: blood. The CDR3 region has the DNA TGTGCCAGCACCACAGGGGGCTTGGGGACCCAGTACTTC. Its translation: CASTTGGLGTQYF. Based on the CDR3 plus reference TRBV2 and TRBJ2-5, the full variable domain is EPEVTQTPSHQVTQMGQEVILRCVPISNHLYFYWYRQILGQKVEFLVSFYNNEISEKSEIFDDQFSVERPDGSNFTLKIRSTKLEDSAMYFCASTTGGLGTQYFGPGTRLLVL.